These 27 T cell receptor beta chains share one sample of origin, sequenced in a study of control samples from healthy donors and cancer patients. Measured with immunoSEQ multiplex PCR; TCRdb has only the in-frame clones, and not every one. This table holds 130,000 or so clones, around 94% found once. Sequencing was performed on blood. These receptors were obtained from a man aged 35 to 55 in good health.

The V and J genes are TRBV4-1 and TRBJ2-3; D uncertain. V was trimmed by 1 base and J by 4 bases, leaving 18 bases between them. Per the germline V gene, CDR1 is MGHRA and CDR2 is YSYEKL. CDR3 length equals 17 residues. The CDR3 bases are TGCGCCAGCAGCCAAGTGGGCCGTAGCTCATCCGCAGATACGCAGTATTTT. Its translation: CASSQVGRSSSADTQYF.

The chain uses TRBV28 and TRBJ1-2; tentative D call: TRBD1 (5 bases). The V end was cut by 6 bases, the J end by 7 bases, with 12 bases between. Germline-derived CDR1 and CDR2 are MDHEN and SYDVKM. The CDR3 is made up of 12 amino acids. The CDR3 DNA reads TGTGCCAGCAGACAGGACCAGGTTGGCTACACCTTC. Its translation: CASRQDQVGYTF.

This chain connects TRBV19 to TRBJ1-5; D is undetermined. Germline V lookup: CDR1 LNHDA, CDR2 SQIVND (reference sequence). CDR3 length: 12 amino acids. The germline V and J ends were trimmed by 7 bases and 4 bases, with 8 bases remaining between them. The CDR3 region is CASKVGNQPQHF. Here the CDR3 DNA reads TGTGCCAGTAAGGTTGGGAATCAGCCCCAGCATTTT. The variable domain in full, completed from reference TRBV19 and TRBJ1-5, reads DGGITQSPKYLFRKEGQNVTLSCEQNLNHDAMYWYRQDPGQGLRLIYYSQIVNDFQKGDIAEGYSVSREKKESFPLTVTSAQKNPTAFYLCASKVGNQPQHFGDGTRLSIL.

This rearrangement joins TRBV9 to TRBJ2-7, with D possibly being TRBD2 (7 bases). Germline lookup yields CDR1 SGDLS and CDR2 YYNGEE. Between the trimmed V and J ends, which lost 4 bases and 5 bases, there was a span of 13 bases. The CDR3 extends over 13 amino acids. CDR3 in amino acids: CASSRGGDNEQYF. CDR3 in DNA: TGTGCCAGCAGCCGGGGAGGGGACAACGAGCAGTACTTC.

The chain couples TRBV7-9 to TRBJ1-3; 7 bases fit TRBD1. CDR1 and CDR2 (germline): SEHNR, FQNEAQ (reference sequence). The J segment lost 3 bases and the V segment lost 4 bases, leaving 6 bases of the junction unmatched. The CDR3 runs 15 residues. DNA of the CDR3: TGTGCCAGCAGCTCGACCGGGACAGATGGAAACACCATATATTTT. This sequence encodes CASSSTGTDGNTIYF. The whole variable domain, remainder taken from reference TRBV7-9 and TRBJ1-3, is DTGVSQNPRHKITKRGQNVTFRCDPISEHNRLYWYRQTLGQGPEFLTYFQNEAQLEKSRLLSDRFSAERPKGSFSTLEIQRTEQGDSAMYLCASSSTGTDGNTIYFGEGSWLTVV.

The genes are TRBV27 and TRBJ1-4, with 9 bases identical to TRBD1. Germline CDR1 MNHEY, CDR2 SMNVEV (reference sequence). The CDR3 has 14 amino acids. After removal of 3 bases from V and 8 bases from J, the junction contained 4 bases not matched to a gene. In nucleotides, the CDR3 is TGTGCCAGCAGTTTGGACAGGGGTGGCGAAAAACTGTTTTTT. It codes for CASSLDRGGEKLFF.

V is TRBV19 and J is TRBJ1-1; D possibly corresponds to TRBD1 (6 bases). The CDR3 runs 13 residues. Trimming left V 6 bases short and J 5 bases short, with 13 bases between. CDR1 is LNHDA, CDR2 SQIVND, per germline (reference sequence). The CDR3 DNA reads TGTGCCAGTAGGCGGGCAGACAGGACTGAAGCTTTCTTT. Translated, it gives CASRRADRTEAFF.

This rearrangement joins TRBV5-1 to TRBJ1-3; possibly TRBD1 for D (6 bases). V was cut by 4 bases and J by 0 bases, with 14 bases left in between. The CDR3 totals 16 residues. CDR1 and CDR2 (germline): SGHRS, YFSETQ. The CDR3 DNA reads TGCGCCAGCAGCACCGGACAGACAAGCTCTGGAAACACCATATATTTT. This codes for CASSTGQTSSGNTIYF.

The rearrangement joins TRBV15 to TRBJ1-5; D ambiguous. Germline CDR1 reads LNHNV; CDR2 reads YYDKDF (reference sequence). This CDR3 contains 13 residues. V gave up 3 bases and J gave up 1 base, with 4 bases separating them. The CDR3 coding sequence is TGTGCCACCAGCAGGGGGAGCAATCAGCCCCAGCATTTT. The encoded protein is CATSRGSNQPQHF.

This chain uses TRBV11-2 with TRBJ1-2; D is unresolved. The CDR3 consists of 16 residues. V was pared by 3 bases and J by 2 bases, with 16 bases between. Per the germline V gene, CDR1 is SGHAT and CDR2 is FQNNGV. The CDR3 DNA reads TGTGCCAGCAGCTTGTACAAAAATGGGCAGAACTATGGCTACACCTTC. Translation gives CASSLYKNGQNYGYTF.

This clone has a single count. The genes are TRBV29-1 and TRBJ2-7; TRBD1 agrees at 8 bases. The CDR3 covers 14 residues. J was trimmed by 2 bases and V by 6 bases; bases with no gene match: 9. In germline, CDR1 is SQVTM, CDR2 ANQGSEA. The CDR3 region is CSVCARGPAYEQYF. The CDR3 DNA follows: TGCAGCGTCTGCGCCAGGGGGCCCGCCTACGAGCAGTACTTC.

This chain connects TRBV4-3 to TRBJ2-7; weak D call: TRBD1 (6 bases). In germline, CDR1 is LGHNA, CDR2 YSLEER. The CDR3 sequence is 14 residues long. With 0 bases removed from V and 6 bases from J, the gap between germline ends came to 12 bases. The CDR3 nucleotides read TGCGCCAGCAGCCAAGATCCGAGCAGGGGCGAGCAGTACTTC. The encoded protein is CASSQDPSRGEQYF.

The rearrangement links TRBV19 to TRBJ2-7, with D unclear. Germline CDR1 is LNHDA and CDR2 is SQIVND (reference sequence). Trimming pared 0 bases from V and 1 base from J, leaving 13 bases between. This CDR3 is built from 16 residues. This chain's CDR3 is CASSIDQETASYEQYF. As DNA, the CDR3 is TGTGCCAGTAGTATAGATCAGGAGACGGCGTCCTACGAGCAGTACTTC.

Here the CDR3 reads CASRGLGNNSPLHF. The CDR3 nucleotides read TGTGCCAGCAGGGGACTGGGAAATAATTCACCCCTCCACTTT. This rearrangement joins TRBV2 to TRBJ1-6; D may be TRBD1 (5 bases). The germline CDR1 and CDR2 sequences are SNHLY and FYNNEI. Between the trimmed V and J ends, which lost 6 bases and 5 bases, there was a span of 11 bases. The CDR3 loop spans 14 amino acids.

Remarks on this clone: The junction shows a germline mismatch at one end, possibly a read error. The chain carries TRBV7-7 and TRBJ2-7; a weak D match, TRBD2 (5 bases). The CDR3 has 14 residues. Germline V CDR1 and CDR2: SSHAT, FNYEAQ (reference sequence). The CDR3 nucleotides read TGTGCTAGCAGCCCTGGAGGACCCTCCTACGAGCAGTACTTC. Translation: CASSPGGPSYEQYF.

The V gene is TRBV20-1, the J gene TRBJ1-2; D remains ambiguous. Trimming shortened V by 3 bases and J by 8 bases, and 19 bases separated the two germline ends. CDR3 length equals 14 residues. Germline CDR1 DFQATT, CDR2 SNEGSKA (reference sequence). The CDR3 DNA follows: TGCAGTGCTAGTTGGGTAGTCGGGCATTTCGGCTACACCTTC. It translates to CSASWVVGHFGYTF.

This sequence joins TRBV4-1 and TRBJ1-5; D perhaps matches TRBD1 (6 bases). From germline, CDR1 is MGHRA and CDR2 YSYEKL. CDR3 length: 15 amino acids. With 6 bases removed from V and 2 bases from J, the gap between germline ends came to 14 bases. CDR3 DNA: TGCGCCAGCAGAAAGTGGACAGAAGGCAATCAGCCCCAGCATTTT. This encodes CASRKWTEGNQPQHF.

This rearrangement joins TRBV5-4 to TRBJ2-3; D is perhaps TRBD2 (5 bases). The germline V gene encodes CDR1 SGHNT and CDR2 YYREEE (reference sequence). Trimming left V 1 base short and J 5 bases short, with 11 bases between. The CDR3 is 14 amino acids. CDR3 DNA: TGTGCCAGCAGCTTGTGGGTAGCGCAAGATACGCAGTATTTT. Residues: CASSLWVAQDTQYF.

The DNA for the CDR3 is TGTGCCAGCAGCTTAATAGCGGGAGGGCCCGGGGAGCTGTTTTTT. Translation: CASSLIAGGPGELFF. This chain connects TRBV11-2 to TRBJ2-2; TRBD2 matches 11 bases. Trimming took 2 bases from V and 6 from J; bases not matched to a gene: 2. Per germline, CDR1 SGHAT and CDR2 FQNNGV. The CDR3 consists of 15 residues.

The V call is TRBV10-3, the J call TRBJ2-7; TRBD1 might be the D (5 bases). This CDR3 has 14 residues. Germline CDR1 and CDR2: ENHRY and SYGVKD. V lost 0 bases to trimming and J lost 4 bases, with 10 bases between them. This CDR3 is CAISESGQGYEQYF. The CDR3 DNA reads TGTGCCATCAGTGAGTCGGGTCAGGGATACGAGCAGTACTTC.

The V gene is TRBV25-1, the J gene TRBJ1-1; D ambiguous. The CDR3 runs 15 residues. Germline loops: CDR1 MGHDK, CDR2 SYGVNS. Trimming left V 3 bases short and J 0 bases short, with 11 bases between. The CDR3 nucleotides are TGTGCCAGCAGTGACCCTGAGAGATTGAACACTGAAGCTTTCTTT. Translating it yields CASSDPERLNTEAFF.

The V gene is TRBV4-3, the J gene TRBJ2-1; 10 nucleotides agree with TRBD2. The germline V gene encodes CDR1 LGHNA and CDR2 YSLEER. V shed 3 bases, J shed 0 bases, and the junction held 20 bases outside the gene matches. The CDR3 covers 22 residues. The CDR3 DNA reads TGCGCCAGCAGCCAGGGAGCCGACAGGGAGGATAGCGGGGGGTCCTCCTACAATGAGCAGTTCTTC. The encoded protein is CASSQGADREDSGGSSYNEQFF.

V gene TRBV28 combines with J gene TRBJ2-1; 10 bases are a match to TRBD2. From germline, CDR1 is MDHEN and CDR2 SYDVKM. CDR3 size: 17 residues. The ends lost 7 bases at V and 6 bases at J; junction bases unmatched: 15. CDR3 DNA: TGTGCCAGCAACGCGGTCCTAGCGGGAGCTTTGGGCAATGAGCAGTTCTTC. Amino acid sequence: CASNAVLAGALGNEQFF.

The genes are TRBV4-1 and TRBJ1-2; D unclear. The CDR3 extends over 15 amino acids. Trimming stripped 1 base from V and 12 bases from J, with 21 bases between. Per germline, CDR1 MGHRA and CDR2 YSYEKL. In nucleotides, the CDR3 is TGCGCCAGCAGCCAAGTCGGCAGACGCCCGGGTGGTGACACCTTC. Translation gives CASSQVGRRPGGDTF.

The chain joins TRBV20-1 to TRBJ1-1; D ambiguous. Germline CDR1 DFQATT, CDR2 SNEGSKA (reference sequence). V lost 3 bases to trimming and J lost 3 bases, with 8 bases between them. The CDR3 runs to 12 residues. The CDR3 spells CSASKGDTEAFF. The CDR3 DNA follows: TGCAGTGCTAGTAAGGGAGACACTGAAGCTTTCTTT.

A single count supports this clone. The chain recombines TRBV5-4 with TRBJ2-7; a possible D gene is TRBD1 (6 bases). Germline CDR1 and CDR2: SGHNT and YYREEE (reference sequence). V was shortened by 4 bases and J by 1 base, with 9 bases between the two germline ends. The CDR3 loop spans 13 amino acids. CDR3 region: CASSPDSSYEQYF. CDR3 sequence (DNA): TGTGCCAGCAGCCCGGACAGTTCCTACGAGCAGTACTTC. Together with reference TRBV5-4 and TRBJ2-7, the CDR3 gives the full variable domain: ETGVTQSPTHLIKTRGQQVTLRCSSQSGHNTVSWYQQALGQGPQFIFQYYREEENGRGNFPPRFSGLQFPNYSSELNVNALELDDSALYLCASSPDSSYEQYFGPGTRLTVT.

This rearrangement joins TRBV11-1 to TRBJ2-5; maybe TRBD1 (5 bases). The ends were cut back, 6 bases at V and 9 bases at J, with 20 bases in the middle. The CDR3 totals 14 residues. Germline V gene lookup returns CDR1 SGHAT and CDR2 FQDESV (reference sequence). CDR3: CASSPIMDWTPQYF. CDR3 DNA: TGTGCCAGCAGTCCGATTATGGATTGGACACCCCAGTACTTC.